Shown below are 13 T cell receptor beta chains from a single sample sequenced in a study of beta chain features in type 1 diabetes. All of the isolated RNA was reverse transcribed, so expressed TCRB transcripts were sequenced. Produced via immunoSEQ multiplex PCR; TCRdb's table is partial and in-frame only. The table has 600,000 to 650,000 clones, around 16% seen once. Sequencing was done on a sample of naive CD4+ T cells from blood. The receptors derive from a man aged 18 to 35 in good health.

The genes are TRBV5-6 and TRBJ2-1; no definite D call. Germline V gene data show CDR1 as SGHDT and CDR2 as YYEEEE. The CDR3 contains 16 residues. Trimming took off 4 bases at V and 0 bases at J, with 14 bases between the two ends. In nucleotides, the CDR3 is TGTGCCAGCAGCCCGTCGCTCCTGAGCTCCTACAATGAGCAGTTCTTC. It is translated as CASSPSLLSSYNEQFF.

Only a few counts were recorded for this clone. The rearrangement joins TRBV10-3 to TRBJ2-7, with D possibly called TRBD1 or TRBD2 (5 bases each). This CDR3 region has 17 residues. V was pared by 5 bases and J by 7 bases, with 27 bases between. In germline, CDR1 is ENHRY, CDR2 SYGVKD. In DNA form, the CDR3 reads TGTGCCATCAGTTTGGGATCCCGTTCACCCACGGGACGGGAGCAGTACTTC. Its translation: CAISLGSRSPTGREQYF.

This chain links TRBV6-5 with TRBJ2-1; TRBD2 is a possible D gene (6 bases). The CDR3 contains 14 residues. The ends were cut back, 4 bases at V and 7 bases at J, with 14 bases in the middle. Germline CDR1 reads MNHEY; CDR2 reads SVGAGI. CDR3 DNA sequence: TGTGCCAGCAGTTGGGACTTTCGTGGGAATGAGCAGTTCTTC. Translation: CASSWDFRGNEQFF.

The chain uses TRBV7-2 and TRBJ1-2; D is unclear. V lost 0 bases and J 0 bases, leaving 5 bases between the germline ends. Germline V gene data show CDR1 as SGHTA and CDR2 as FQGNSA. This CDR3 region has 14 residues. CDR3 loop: CASSLAWANYGYTF. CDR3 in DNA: TGTGCCAGCAGCTTAGCGTGGGCTAACTATGGCTACACCTTC. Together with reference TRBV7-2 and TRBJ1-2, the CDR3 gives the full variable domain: GAGVSQSPSNKVTEKGKDVELRCDPISGHTALYWYRQSLGQGLEFLIYFQGNSAPDKSGLPSDRFSAERTGGSVSTLTIQRTQQEDSAVYLCASSLAWANYGYTFGSGTRLTVV.

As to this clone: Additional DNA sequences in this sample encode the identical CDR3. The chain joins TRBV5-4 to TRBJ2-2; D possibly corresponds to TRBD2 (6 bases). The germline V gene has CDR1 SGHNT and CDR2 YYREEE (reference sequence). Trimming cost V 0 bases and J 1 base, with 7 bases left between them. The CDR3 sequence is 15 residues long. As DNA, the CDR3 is TGTGCCAGCAGCTTGGCGGGAGTGAACACCGGGGAGCTGTTTTTT. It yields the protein CASSLAGVNTGELFF.

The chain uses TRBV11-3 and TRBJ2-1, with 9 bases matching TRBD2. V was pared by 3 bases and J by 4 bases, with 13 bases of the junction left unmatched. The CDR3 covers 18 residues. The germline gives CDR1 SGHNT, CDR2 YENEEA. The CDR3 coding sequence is TGTGCCAGCAGCTTTGGGACTAGCCCGGGATCTAATTACAATGAGCAGTTCTTC. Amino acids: CASSFGTSPGSNYNEQFF.

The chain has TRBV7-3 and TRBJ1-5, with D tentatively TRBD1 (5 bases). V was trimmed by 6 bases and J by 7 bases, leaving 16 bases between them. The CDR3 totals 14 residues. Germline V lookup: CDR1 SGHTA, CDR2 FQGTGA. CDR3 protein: CASRNIRAGQPQHF. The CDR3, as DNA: TGTGCCAGCAGGAATATCAGGGCCGGGCAGCCCCAGCATTTT. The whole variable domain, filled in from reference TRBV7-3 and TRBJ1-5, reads GAGVSQTPSNKVTEKGKYVELRCDPISGHTALYWYRQSLGQGPEFLIYFQGTGAADDSGLPNDRFFAVRPEGSVSTLKIQRTERGDSAVYLCASRNIRAGQPQHFGDGTRLSIL.

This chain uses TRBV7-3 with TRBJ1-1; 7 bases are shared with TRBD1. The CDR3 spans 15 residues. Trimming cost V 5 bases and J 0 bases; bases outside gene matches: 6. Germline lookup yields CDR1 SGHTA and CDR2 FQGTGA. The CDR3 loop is CASSLQGLLNTEAFF. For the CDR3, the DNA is TGTGCCAGCAGCCTACAGGGGCTCTTGAACACTGAAGCTTTCTTT.

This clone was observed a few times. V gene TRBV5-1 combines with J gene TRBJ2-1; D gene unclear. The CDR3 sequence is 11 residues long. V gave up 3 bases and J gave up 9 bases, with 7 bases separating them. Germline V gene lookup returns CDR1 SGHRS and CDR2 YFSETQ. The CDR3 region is CASSSVFEQFF. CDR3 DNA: TGCGCCAGCAGCTCGGTATTTGAGCAGTTCTTC.

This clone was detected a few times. CDR3 nucleotide sequence: TGTGCCAGCAGCGATGGGACAGCCTTGGGAGAGACCCAGTACTTC. Translated, it gives CASSDGTALGETQYF. J is TRBJ2-5 and V is TRBV9; TRBD1 matches 7 bases. The CDR3 consists of 15 residues. Germline V gene sequence: CDR1 SGDLS, CDR2 YYNGEE. The V and J ends lost 3 bases and 4 bases, in that order; junction bases with no gene match: 9.

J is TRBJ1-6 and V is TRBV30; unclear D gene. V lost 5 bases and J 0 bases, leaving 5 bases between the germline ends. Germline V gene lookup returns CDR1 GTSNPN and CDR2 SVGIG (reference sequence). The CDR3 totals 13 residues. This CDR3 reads CAWESSYNSPLHF. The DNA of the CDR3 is TGTGCCTGGGAGAGCTCCTATAATTCACCCCTCCACTTT.

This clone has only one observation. The CDR3, as DNA: TGTGCCAGCAGCTTAGGCGGGACAGGGGGAGGCACTGAAGCTTTCTTT. It is translated as CASSLGGTGGGTEAFF. This rearrangement joins TRBV7-9 to TRBJ1-1; 11 nucleotides match TRBD1. Germline CDR1 reads SEHNR; CDR2 reads FQNEAQ (reference sequence). Germline trimming cut 1 base from V and 4 bases from J; bases unmatched to any gene: 5. The CDR3 totals 16 residues. Combining the CDR3 with reference TRBV7-9 and TRBJ1-1 gives the whole variable domain DTGVSQNPRHKITKRGQNVTFRCDPISEHNRLYWYRQTLGQGPEFLTYFQNEAQLEKSRLLSDRFSAERPKGSFSTLEIQRTEQGDSAMYLCASSLGGTGGGTEAFFGQGTRLTVV.

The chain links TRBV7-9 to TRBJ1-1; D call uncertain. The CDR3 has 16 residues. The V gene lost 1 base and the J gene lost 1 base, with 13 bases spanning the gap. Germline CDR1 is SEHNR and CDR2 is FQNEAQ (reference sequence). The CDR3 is CASSLVLVTANTEAFF. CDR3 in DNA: TGTGCCAGCAGCTTAGTCCTCGTCACAGCGAACACTGAAGCTTTCTTT.